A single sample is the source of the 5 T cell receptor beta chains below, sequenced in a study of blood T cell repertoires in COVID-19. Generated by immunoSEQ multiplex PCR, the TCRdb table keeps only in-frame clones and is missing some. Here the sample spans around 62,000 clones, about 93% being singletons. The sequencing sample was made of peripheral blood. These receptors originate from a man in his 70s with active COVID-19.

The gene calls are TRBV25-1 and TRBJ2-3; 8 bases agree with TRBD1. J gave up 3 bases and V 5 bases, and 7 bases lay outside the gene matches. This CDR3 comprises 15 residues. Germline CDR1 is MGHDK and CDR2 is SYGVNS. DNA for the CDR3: TGTGCCAGCAGTCCTGGGACAGGTATGACAGATACGCAGTATTTT. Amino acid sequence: CASSPGTGMTDTQYF.

The CDR3 DNA sequence: TGTGCCAGCAGCTCGCGTGAGAGGGAAGCTTTCTTT. The encoded protein is CASSSREREAFF. This chain joins TRBV28 and TRBJ1-1; no clear D gene. CDR3 length: 12 residues. Germline V gene data show CDR1 as MDHEN and CDR2 as SYDVKM. V shed 6 bases and J shed 8 bases, with 13 bases lying between them.

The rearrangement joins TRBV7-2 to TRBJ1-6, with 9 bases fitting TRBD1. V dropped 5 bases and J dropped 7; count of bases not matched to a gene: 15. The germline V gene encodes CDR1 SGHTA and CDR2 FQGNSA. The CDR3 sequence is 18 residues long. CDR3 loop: CASSGTSFPGQGNSPLHF. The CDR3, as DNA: TGTGCCAGCAGCGGAACCTCCTTCCCAGGACAGGGGAATTCACCCCTCCACTTT.

The CDR3 sequence: CASSITGVGTDTQYF. As DNA, the CDR3 is TGTGCCAGTAGTATCACGGGGGTGGGGACAGATACGCAGTATTTT. The chain couples TRBV19 to TRBJ2-3; a possible D gene is TRBD2 (6 bases). Germline values: CDR1 LNHDA, CDR2 SQIVND (reference sequence). CDR3 length: 15 amino acids. V lost 3 bases and J lost 3, with 13 bases in between.

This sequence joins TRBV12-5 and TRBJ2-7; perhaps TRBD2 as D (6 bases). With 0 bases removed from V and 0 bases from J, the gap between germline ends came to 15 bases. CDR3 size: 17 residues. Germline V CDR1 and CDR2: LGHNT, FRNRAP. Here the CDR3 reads CASGLVPYGGSSYEQYF. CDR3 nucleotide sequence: TGTGCTAGTGGTTTGGTACCATACGGGGGTAGCTCCTACGAGCAGTACTTC. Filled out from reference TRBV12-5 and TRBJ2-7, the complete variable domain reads DARVTQTPRHKVTEMGQEVTMRCQPILGHNTVFWYRQTMMQGLELLAYFRNRAPLDDSGMPKDRFSAEMPDATLATLKIQPSEPRDSAVYFCASGLVPYGGSSYEQYFGPGTRLTVT.